This T cell receptor beta chain was identified during a study of cytomegalovirus exposure and HLA in healthy donors. General observations from the study: Productive rates of about 90% or about 30% were seen for most TCR beta V segments in an earlier analysis.

The PCR employed 60 Vbeta primers together with 13 Jbeta primers. Authors' data handling: Around 80 million unique TCR beta chains, 9.5 million to 11 million of them shared, were counted by a later analysis. Libraries were prepared by immunoSEQ multiplex PCR; TCRdb keeps only in-frame clonotypes and omits some of them. The D gene and trimming were derived from the DNA, and the V and J assignments and clone size from that table. Of approximately 160,000 clones listed, around 82% are singletons. V was clipped by 0 bases and J by 4 bases, with 10 bases between them. The CDR3 totals 14 residues. CDR1 is SGHRS, CDR2 YFSETQ, per germline. With regard to this clone: Its target is not known.

The TCR originated in a boy younger than 10 in good health and CMV-seronegative. J is TRBJ2-5 and V is TRBV5-1; the D is unclear. Source material: PBMCs. The CDR3: CASSLEAAGETQYF. As DNA, the CDR3 is TGCGCCAGCAGCTTGGAAGCTGCTGGAGAGACCCAGTACTTC. The whole variable domain, filled in from reference TRBV5-1 and TRBJ2-5, reads KAGVTQTPRYLIKTRGQQVTLSCSPISGHRSVSWYQQTPGQGLQFLFEYFSETQRNKGNFPGRFSGRQFSNSRSEMNVSTLELGDSALYLCASSLEAAGETQYFGPGTRLLVL.